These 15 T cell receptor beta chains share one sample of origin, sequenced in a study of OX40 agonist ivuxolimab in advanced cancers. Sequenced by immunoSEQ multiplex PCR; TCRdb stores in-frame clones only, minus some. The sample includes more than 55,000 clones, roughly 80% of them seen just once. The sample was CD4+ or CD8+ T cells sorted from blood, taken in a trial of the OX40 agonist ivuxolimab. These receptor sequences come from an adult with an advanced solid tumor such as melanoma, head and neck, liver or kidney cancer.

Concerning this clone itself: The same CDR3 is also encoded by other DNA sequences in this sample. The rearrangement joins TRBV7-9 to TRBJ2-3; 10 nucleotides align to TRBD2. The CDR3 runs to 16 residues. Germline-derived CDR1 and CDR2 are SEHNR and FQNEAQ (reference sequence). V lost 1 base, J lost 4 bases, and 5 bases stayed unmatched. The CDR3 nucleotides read TGTGCCAGCAGCTTAGTAGGGCTAGCGGGAGCAGATACGCAGTATTTT. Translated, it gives CASSLVGLAGADTQYF.

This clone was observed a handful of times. DNA of the CDR3: TGTGCCAGCACCCGGGCCAGCGGGGTGAACACCGGGGAGCTGTTTTTT. Its protein is CASTRASGVNTGELFF. This rearrangement joins TRBV27 to TRBJ2-2; TRBD2 aligns across 7 bases. This CDR3 region has 16 residues. From germline, CDR1 is MNHEY and CDR2 SMNVEV (reference sequence). The V and J ends lost 7 bases and 1 base, in that order; junction bases with no gene match: 9.

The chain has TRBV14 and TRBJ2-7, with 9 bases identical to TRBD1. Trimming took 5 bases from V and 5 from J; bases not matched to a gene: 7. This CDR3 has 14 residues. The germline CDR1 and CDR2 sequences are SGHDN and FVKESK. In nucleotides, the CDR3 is TGTGCCAGCAGCACCCGGGACAGGGTCCACGAGCAGTACTTC. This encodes CASSTRDRVHEQYF.

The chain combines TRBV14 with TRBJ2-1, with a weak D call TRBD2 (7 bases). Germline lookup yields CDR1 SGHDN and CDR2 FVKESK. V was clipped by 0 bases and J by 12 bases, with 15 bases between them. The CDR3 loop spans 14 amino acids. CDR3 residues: CASSQERGGSGQFF. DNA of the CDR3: TGTGCCAGCAGCCAAGAGAGGGGGGGGTCTGGGCAGTTCTTC.

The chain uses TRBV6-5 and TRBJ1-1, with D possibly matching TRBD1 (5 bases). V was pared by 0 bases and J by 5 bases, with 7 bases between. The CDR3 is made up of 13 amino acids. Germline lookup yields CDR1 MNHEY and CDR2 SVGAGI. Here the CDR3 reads CASSYSRGTEAFF. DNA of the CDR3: TGTGCCAGCAGTTACTCGAGGGGAACTGAAGCTTTCTTT.

DNA of the CDR3: TGCAGCGTTACAGGTCGTGGTGTGGACACCATATATTTT. This encodes CSVTGRGVDTIYF. J is TRBJ1-3 and V is TRBV29-1; tentative D call: TRBD1 (5 bases). Deletions cut 5 bases from V and 8 bases from J, with 16 bases between. CDR1 is SQVTM and CDR2 is ANQGSEA in the germline V gene. The CDR3 loop spans 13 amino acids.

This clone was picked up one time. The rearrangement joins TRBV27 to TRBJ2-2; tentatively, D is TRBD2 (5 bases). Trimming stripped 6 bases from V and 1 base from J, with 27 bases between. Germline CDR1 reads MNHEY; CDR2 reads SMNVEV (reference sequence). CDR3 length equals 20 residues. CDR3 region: CASRPVGVGPFLRNTGELFF. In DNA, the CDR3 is TGTGCCAGCAGACCCGTCGGGGTCGGGCCCTTTCTTCGGAACACCGGGGAGCTGTTTTTT.

The CDR3 coding sequence is TGTGCCAGCAGCTTAGGCAGATACGGCTACACCTTC. Translation: CASSLGRYGYTF. This rearrangement joins TRBV11-2 to TRBJ1-2; no clear D gene. Deletions cut 1 base from V and 8 bases from J, with 8 bases between. CDR1 and CDR2 from the germline V gene are SGHAT and FQNNGV. The CDR3 contains 12 residues. The whole variable domain, filled in from reference TRBV11-2 and TRBJ1-2, reads EAGVAQSPRYKIIEKRQSVAFWCNPISGHATLYWYQQILGQGPKLLIQFQNNGVVDDSQLPKDRFSAERLKGVDSTLKIQPAKLEDSAVYLCASSLGRYGYTFGSGTRLTVV.

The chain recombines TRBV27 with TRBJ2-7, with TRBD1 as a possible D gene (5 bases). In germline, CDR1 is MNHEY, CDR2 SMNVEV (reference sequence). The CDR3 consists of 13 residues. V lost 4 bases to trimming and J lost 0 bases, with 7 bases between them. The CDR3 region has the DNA TGTGCCAGCAGTTCCGACAGCTCCTACGAGCAGTACTTC. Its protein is CASSSDSSYEQYF.

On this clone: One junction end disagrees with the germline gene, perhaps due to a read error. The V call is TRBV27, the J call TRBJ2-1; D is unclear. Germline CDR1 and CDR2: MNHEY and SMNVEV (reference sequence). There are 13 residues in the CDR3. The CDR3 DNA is TGTGCCAGCAGTCCATACTCCAACAATGAGCAGTTCTTC. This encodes CASSPYSNNEQFF.

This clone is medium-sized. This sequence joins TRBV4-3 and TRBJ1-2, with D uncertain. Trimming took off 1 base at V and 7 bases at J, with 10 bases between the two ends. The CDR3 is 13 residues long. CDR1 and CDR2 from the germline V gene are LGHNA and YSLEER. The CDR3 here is CASSQVDGGGYTF. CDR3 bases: TGCGCCAGCAGCCAAGTGGACGGCGGTGGCTACACCTTC.

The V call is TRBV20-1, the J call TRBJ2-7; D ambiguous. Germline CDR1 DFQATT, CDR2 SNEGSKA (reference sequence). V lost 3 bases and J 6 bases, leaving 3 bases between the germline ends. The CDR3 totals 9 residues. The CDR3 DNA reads TGCAGTGCTAGGAGCGAGCAGTACTTC. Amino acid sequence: CSARSEQYF.

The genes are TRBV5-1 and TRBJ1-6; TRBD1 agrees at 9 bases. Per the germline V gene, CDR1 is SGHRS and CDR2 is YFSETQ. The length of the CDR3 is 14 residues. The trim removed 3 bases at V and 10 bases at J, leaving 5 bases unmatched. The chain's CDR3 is CASSSGTGYSPLHF. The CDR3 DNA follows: TGCGCCAGCAGCTCCGGGACAGGGTACTCACCCCTCCACTTT.

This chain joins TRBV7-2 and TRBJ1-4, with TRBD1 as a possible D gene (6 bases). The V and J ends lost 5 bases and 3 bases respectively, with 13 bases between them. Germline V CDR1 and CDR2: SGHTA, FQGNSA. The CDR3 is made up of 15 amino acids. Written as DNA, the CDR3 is TGTGCCAGCAGCGCCCACAGGGTTCCTAATGAAAAACTGTTTTTT. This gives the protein CASSAHRVPNEKLFF.

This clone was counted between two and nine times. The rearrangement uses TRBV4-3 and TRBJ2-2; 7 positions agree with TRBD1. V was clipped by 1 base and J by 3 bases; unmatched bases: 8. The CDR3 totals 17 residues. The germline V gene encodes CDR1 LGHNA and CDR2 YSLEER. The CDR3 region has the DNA TGCGCCAGCAGCCAAGTTTTGGGACAGACTTACACCGGGGAGCTGTTTTTT. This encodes CASSQVLGQTYTGELFF.